The present TCR beta chain was sequenced within a study of blood T cell repertoires in COVID-19. The germline V gene has CDR1 SGHVS and CDR2 FNYEAQ. The CDR3 contains 17 residues. V shed 1 base, J shed 5 bases, and the junction held 12 bases outside the gene matches. Produced via immunoSEQ multiplex PCR; TCRdb's table is partial and in-frame only. The sample contains 150,000 to 200,000 clones, approximately 82% of which appear only once. J is TRBJ2-5 and V is TRBV7-6; 8 bases match TRBD2. The sample comprised PBMCs or T cells enriched from blood (not recorded which). This receptor was identified in a woman aged 55-75 years with acute COVID-19. The CDR3 nucleotides read TGTGCCAGCAGCTTAGAAGCGGGGGTCAGGGAGGGGGAGACCCAGTACTTC. As protein: CASSLEAGVREGETQYF. Drawing the rest from reference TRBV7-6 and TRBJ2-5, the complete variable domain is GAGVSQSPRYKVTKRGQDVALRCDPISGHVSLYWYRQALGQGPEFLTYFNYEAQQDKSGLPNDRFSAERPEGSISTLTIQRTEQRDSAMYRCASSLEAGVREGETQYFGPGTRLLVL.